These 19 T cell receptor beta chains share one sample of origin, sequenced in a study of T cell changes during pregnancy in multiple sclerosis. Some clones are missing from TCRdb's copy, which holds only in-frame ones; the method was immunoSEQ multiplex PCR. Seen here are about 40,000 clones, 91% observed once, and the top ten hold 7.8%. Sequencing used CD8+ T cells from peripheral blood mononuclear cells, obtained before pregnancy. These receptors came from a female donor with multiple sclerosis, enrolled in a pregnancy study.

The chain links TRBV5-6 to TRBJ2-5; 16 bases match TRBD2. The CDR3 covers 17 residues. The germline V gene encodes CDR1 SGHDT and CDR2 YYEEEE. V shed 4 bases, J shed 2 bases, and the junction held 5 bases outside the gene matches. The chain's CDR3 is CASSPGLAGGFQETQYF. The CDR3 DNA follows: TGTGCCAGCAGCCCGGGACTAGCGGGAGGGTTTCAAGAGACCCAGTACTTC.

The CDR3 DNA is TGTGCCAGCAGTGAACGGCAGGTTACCGGGGAGCTGTTTTTT. Translating it yields CASSERQVTGELFF. V usage is TRBV6-1 and J usage is TRBJ2-2; D is ambiguous. This CDR3 spans 14 amino acids. CDR1 and CDR2 (germline): MNHNS, SASEGT. Trimming took off 2 bases at V and 5 bases at J, with 9 bases between the two ends.

V is TRBV7-9 and J is TRBJ2-7; 10 nucleotides match TRBD2. The CDR3 has 16 amino acids. V gave up 4 bases and J gave up 6 bases; unmatched junction bases: 12. Germline V lookup: CDR1 SEHNR, CDR2 FQNEAQ (reference sequence). The CDR3 region is CASSSPSSGSRIEQYF. The DNA of the CDR3 is TGTGCCAGCAGCTCCCCCTCTAGCGGGAGTCGGATCGAGCAGTACTTC.

The chain has TRBV27 and TRBJ1-1; D gene ambiguous. V lost 6 bases and J 1 base, leaving 6 bases between the germline ends. The germline gives CDR1 MNHEY, CDR2 SMNVEV (reference sequence). The CDR3 is 12 amino acids. For the CDR3, the DNA is TGTGCCAGCAGCTCCGGGAACACTGAAGCTTTCTTT. Translation gives CASSSGNTEAFF.

The chain carries TRBV28 and TRBJ2-7, with 8 bases aligning to TRBD2. The junction had 5 bases not matched to a gene; V was cut back by 5 bases and J by 2 bases. In germline, CDR1 is MDHEN, CDR2 SYDVKM. This CDR3 region has 14 residues. The CDR3 sequence is CASSEPGLAYEQYF. DNA of the CDR3: TGTGCCAGCAGTGAGCCGGGACTAGCCTACGAGCAGTACTTC.

V usage is TRBV7-2 and J usage is TRBJ2-3, with D perhaps TRBD2 (6 bases). The CDR3 is 15 residues long. The V gene lost 3 bases and the J gene lost 0 bases, with 10 bases spanning the gap. CDR1 is SGHTA, CDR2 FQGNSA, per germline. The CDR3 nucleotides read TGTGCCAGCAGCTTCCTTAGCGGTAGCACAGATACGCAGTATTTT. It codes for CASSFLSGSTDTQYF.

V usage is TRBV29-1 and J usage is TRBJ2-1; D may be TRBD2 (6 bases). The CDR3 contains 18 residues. The V and J ends lost 7 bases and 0 bases respectively, with 25 bases between them. Germline V lookup: CDR1 SQVTM, CDR2 ANQGSEA. CDR3 DNA: TGCAGCGCAGCCGGTGGTAGCGGCAGGACCAGCTCCTACAATGAGCAGTTCTTC. It translates to CSAAGGSGRTSSYNEQFF.

The chain carries TRBV19 and TRBJ2-7, with unresolved D. Germline CDR1 and CDR2: LNHDA and SQIVND (reference sequence). This CDR3 region has 14 residues. The V end was cut by 1 base, the J end by 3 bases, with 10 bases between. The CDR3 bases are TGTGCCAGTAGTATAGGTGGCTTCCTCTACGAGCAGTACTTC. It encodes CASSIGGFLYEQYF.

This clone was counted a single time. V gene TRBV9 combines with J gene TRBJ1-1; a possible D gene is TRBD1 (6 bases). Germline assignment: CDR1 SGDLS and CDR2 YYNGEE. Trimming pared 3 bases from V and 4 bases from J, leaving 19 bases between. This CDR3 is 16 amino acids long. In DNA form, the CDR3 reads TGTGCCAGCAGCGCTCTAGGATCCGGCAGGGGCACTGAAGCTTTCTTT. The encoded protein is CASSALGSGRGTEAFF. The full variable domain, completed using reference TRBV9 and TRBJ1-1, is DSGVTQTPKHLITATGQRVTLRCSPRSGDLSVYWYQQSLDQGLQFLIQYYNGEERAKGNILERFSAQQFPDLHSELNLSSLELGDSALYFCASSALGSGRGTEAFFGQGTRLTVV.

CDR3 protein: CASSLAVGSYEQYF. CDR3 bases: TGTGCCAGCAGCTTAGCGGTAGGGAGCTACGAGCAGTACTTC. This chain connects TRBV11-2 to TRBJ2-7; D is possibly TRBD2 (5 bases). CDR1 SGHAT and CDR2 FQNNGV come from the germline V gene. V lost 1 base and J 3 bases, leaving 10 bases between the germline ends. The CDR3 covers 14 residues.

The V gene is TRBV7-9, the J gene TRBJ2-7; a possible D gene is TRBD1 (7 bases). V dropped 5 bases and J dropped 3 bases, with 14 bases sitting between them. The CDR3 spans 14 residues. The germline CDR1 and CDR2 sequences are SEHNR and FQNEAQ (reference sequence). Here the CDR3 DNA reads TGTGCCAGCAGCCCGGACAGGAGGGGCTACGAGCAGTACTTC. This sequence encodes CASSPDRRGYEQYF.

This chain links TRBV4-3 with TRBJ2-2; D gene uncertain. CDR1 is LGHNA, CDR2 YSLEER, per germline. The CDR3 covers 16 residues. V was clipped by 0 bases and J by 1 base, with 9 bases between them. DNA for the CDR3: TGCGCCAGCAGCCAAGATCCCGCGGAGAACACCGGGGAGCTGTTTTTT. Translation gives CASSQDPAENTGELFF.

This rearrangement joins TRBV7-6 to TRBJ1-1; the match to TRBD1 covers 8 bases. With V trimmed by 6 bases and J by 3 bases, 9 bases remained unmatched. The length of the CDR3 is 15 residues. The germline gives CDR1 SGHVS, CDR2 FNYEAQ. The DNA of the CDR3 is TGTGCCAGCAGTATATTAACAGGGGGGGACACTGAAGCTTTCTTT. Translation gives CASSILTGGDTEAFF.

The chain couples TRBV6-4 to TRBJ1-5; the match to TRBD1 covers 9 bases. Germline-derived CDR1 and CDR2 are MRHNA and SNTAGT. V was pared by 8 bases and J by 6 bases, with 11 bases of the junction left unmatched. This CDR3 is built from 15 residues. The CDR3 sequence: CASAPDRGYGQPQHF. CDR3 sequence (DNA): TGTGCCAGCGCGCCGGACAGGGGTTACGGTCAGCCCCAGCATTTT.

V and J are TRBV6-5 and TRBJ2-6, with D uncertain. V was pared by 0 bases and J by 2 bases, with 8 bases between. From germline, CDR1 is MNHEY and CDR2 SVGAGI. The CDR3 loop spans 16 amino acids. CDR3 in amino acids: CASSYSSPAGANVLTF. CDR3 DNA sequence: TGTGCCAGCAGTTACTCCTCCCCAGCTGGGGCCAACGTCCTGACTTTC.

The chain employs TRBV27 and TRBJ1-1, with 8 bases aligning to TRBD1. The CDR3 extends over 13 amino acids. In germline, CDR1 is MNHEY, CDR2 SMNVEV (reference sequence). With 4 bases clipped from V and 8 bases from J, the junction kept 6 bases outside the gene matches. The CDR3 DNA is TGTGCCAGCAGTTCATATACAGGGGGGGAAGCTTTCTTT. It is translated as CASSSYTGGEAFF.

This chain joins TRBV6-1 and TRBJ1-5; D perhaps matches TRBD1 (6 bases). Trimming cost V 6 bases and J 0 bases, with 9 bases left between them. The germline gives CDR1 MNHNS, CDR2 SASEGT. The CDR3 is made up of 14 amino acids. CDR3 in amino acids: CASRDSYSNQPQHF. CDR3 DNA sequence: TGTGCCAGCAGGGACAGCTATAGCAATCAGCCCCAGCATTTT.

The chain links TRBV4-1 to TRBJ1-1; D is undetermined. Germline lookup yields CDR1 MGHRA and CDR2 YSYEKL. The CDR3 is 12 residues long. V was pared by 0 bases and J by 4 bases, with 3 bases between. CDR3 residues: CASSQERTEAFF. The CDR3 nucleotides read TGCGCCAGCAGCCAAGAGCGCACTGAAGCTTTCTTT.

The V and J genes are TRBV10-3 and TRBJ2-3; D call uncertain. CDR1 is ENHRY, CDR2 SYGVKD, per germline. This CDR3 contains 14 residues. Trimming took off 0 bases at V and 2 bases at J, with 6 bases between the two ends. This CDR3 is CAISESGHTDTQYF. For the CDR3, the DNA is TGTGCCATCAGTGAGTCGGGCCACACAGATACGCAGTATTTT.